This is a list of T cell receptor beta chains from one sample in a study of vaccination effects on CD4 cells after COVID-19. Sequenced by immunoSEQ multiplex PCR; TCRdb stores in-frame clones only, minus some. The sample carries about 41,000 clones, over 60% recorded once. Antigen specificity for these receptors is unknown. The sequencing used CD4+ T cells from PBMCs cultured with HCoV-NL63 spike peptides, collected before COVID-19 vaccination. These receptors were taken from a human donor who received a COVID-19 vaccine. Both conserved end residues are part of each CDR3.

v_gene: TRBV5-4; CDR3aa: CASSSTGMTETQYF
v_gene: TRBV5-1; CDR3aa: CASSIDRAKNIQYF
v_gene: TRBV19; CDR3aa: CASSIVIAGGLDNEQFF
v_gene: TRBV6-5; CDR3aa: CASSSSGRSYGYTF
v_gene: TRBV9; CDR3aa: CASGRTGGTEAFF
v_gene: TRBV7-3; CDR3aa: CASSSEPRSEAFF
v_gene: TRBV24-1; CDR3aa: CATSRDIPNTGELFF
v_gene: TRBV19; CDR3aa: CASTPLSGGYNEQFF
v_gene: TRBV5-6; CDR3aa: CASSLSLKNTGELFF
v_gene: TRBV2; CDR3aa: CASNGYGRQETQYF
v_gene: TRBV5-1; CDR3aa: CASSLVGISGNTIYF
v_gene: TRBV6-2/TRBV6-3; CDR3aa: CASSSVGQYNSPLHF
v_gene: TRBV2; CDR3aa: CASSTSFEQFF
v_gene: TRBV6-2/TRBV6-3; CDR3aa: CASSYFPSGGADEQFF
v_gene: TRBV5-6; CDR3aa: CASSFSVEAGRGGDTQYF
v_gene: TRBV30; CDR3aa: CAWSGQYSGNTIYF
v_gene: TRBV27; CDR3aa: CASQSGALNTEAFF
v_gene: TRBV7-2; CDR3aa: CASSTQGGNQPQHF
v_gene: TRBV4-1; CDR3aa: CASSRDRWGDEQFF
v_gene: TRBV9; CDR3aa: CASSVLAEGPGELFF
v_gene: TRBV6-5; CDR3aa: CATRQGANYGYTF
v_gene: TRBV5-5; CDR3aa: CASSPTGADKANYGYTF
v_gene: TRBV28; CDR3aa: CASSLYYTGELFF
v_gene: TRBV2; CDR3aa: CASSARPGSPNYGYTF
v_gene: TRBV7-9; CDR3aa: CASSKGGDQPQHF
v_gene: TRBV6-5; CDR3aa: CASSSPTGRYNSPLHF
v_gene: TRBV6-5; CDR3aa: CASSYRPGTGNTEAFF
v_gene: TRBV24-1; CDR3aa: CATSLDRGATGELFF
v_gene: TRBV18; CDR3aa: CASSPGQGADTQYF
v_gene: TRBV5-4; CDR3aa: CASSLPGTDNEQFF
v_gene: TRBV2; CDR3aa: CATPLGGSNTGELFF
v_gene: TRBV19; CDR3aa: CATRGGAPYNEQFF
v_gene: TRBV29-1; CDR3aa: CSVAQGQTNEQFF
v_gene: TRBV21-1; CDR3aa: CASSKVGLLVDSGNTIYF
v_gene: TRBV18; CDR3aa: CASSPNQGNSGNTIYF
v_gene: TRBV4-1; CDR3aa: CASSQDIRTSGNTGELFF
v_gene: TRBV30; CDR3aa: CAWNKRASSSYNEQFF
v_gene: TRBV6-2/TRBV6-3; CDR3aa: CASSSWDFYGYTF
v_gene: TRBV28; CDR3aa: CASRKGQAYGYTF
v_gene: TRBV12-5; CDR3aa: CASGLWPGMNTEAFF
v_gene: TRBV7-3; CDR3aa: CASSLTGAGNSPLHF
v_gene: TRBV30; CDR3aa: CAWSEGPTGGTQYF
v_gene: TRBV11-2; CDR3aa: CASSSSVSTNEKLFF
v_gene: TRBV18; CDR3aa: CASSPLPRGLQETQYF
v_gene: TRBV28; CDR3aa: CASSLSYTQYF
v_gene: TRBV5-8; CDR3aa: CASSLATGLRNTIYF
v_gene: TRBV3-1/TRBV3-2; CDR3aa: CASSSAGTGQETQYF
v_gene: TRBV30; CDR3aa: CAWTAGYHQPQHF
v_gene: TRBV9; CDR3aa: CASSVEGSSRISQYF
v_gene: TRBV5-1; CDR3aa: CASSSQENTEAFF
v_gene: TRBV18; CDR3aa: CASSKDTPSTDTQYF
v_gene: TRBV9; CDR3aa: CASSAQGTSTDTQYF
v_gene: TRBV28; CDR3aa: CASSPPSGMYYGYTF